This entry describes one T cell receptor (beta chain). This specimen comes from a study of cytomegalovirus exposure and HLA in healthy donors. Primers: 60 Vbeta forward and 13 Jbeta reverse. Clones were sequenced by immunoSEQ multiplex PCR, and TCRdb holds only the in-frame ones, with some missing. The data hold 150,000 to 200,000 clones, with around 80% observed a single time. The CDR3 runs 16 residues. The V gene's germline CDR1 is LGHNA and CDR2 YNFKEQ. Trimming removed 5 bases from V and 7 bases from J; junction bases left unmatched: 9. The sequence was obtained from a man younger than 35 in good health and CMV-seronegative. The sample taken for sequencing was PBMCs. The V call is TRBV4-2, the J call TRBJ1-6; 9 bases match TRBD1. The CDR3 DNA sequence: TGTGCCAGCAGCGACCGGGACAGGGCTTCCAATTCACCCCTCCACTTT. It yields the protein CASSDRDRASNSPLHF.